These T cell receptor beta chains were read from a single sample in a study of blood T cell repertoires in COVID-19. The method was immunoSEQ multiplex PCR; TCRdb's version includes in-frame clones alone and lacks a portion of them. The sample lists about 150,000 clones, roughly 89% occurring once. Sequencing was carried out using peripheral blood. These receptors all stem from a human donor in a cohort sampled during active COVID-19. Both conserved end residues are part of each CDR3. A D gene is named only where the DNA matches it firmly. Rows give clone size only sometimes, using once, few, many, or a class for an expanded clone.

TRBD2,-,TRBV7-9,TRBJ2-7,CASSLGLAGSYEQYF,TGTGCCAGCAGCTTAGGACTAGCGGGGAGCTACGAGCAGTACTTC
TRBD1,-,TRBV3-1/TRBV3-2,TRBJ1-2,CASSQPGQNYGYTF,TGTGCCAGCAGCCAACCGGGACAGAACTATGGCTACACCTTC
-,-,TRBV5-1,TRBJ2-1,CASSLAGGIQGSEFF,TGCGCCAGCAGCTTGGCCGGGGGAATACAGGGGTCGGAGTTCTTC
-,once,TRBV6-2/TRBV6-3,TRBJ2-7,CASSYSLFSGSSYEQYF,TGTGCCAGCAGTTATAGTTTGTTTTCCGGTAGCTCCTACGAGCAGTACTTC
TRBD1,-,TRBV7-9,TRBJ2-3,CASSYRDRVIDTQYF,TGTGCCAGCAGCTACCGGGACAGGGTGATTGATACGCAGTATTTT
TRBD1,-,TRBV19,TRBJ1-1,CASTRGDRVNTEAFF,TGTGCCAGTACCCGAGGGGACAGGGTGAACACTGAAGCTTTCTTT
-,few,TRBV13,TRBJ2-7,CASSKGQPYEQYF,TGTGCCAGCAGCAAAGGACAGCCCTACGAGCAGTACTTC
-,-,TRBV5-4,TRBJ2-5,CASSLEFRGEETQYF,TGTGCCAGCAGCTTGGAGTTCAGGGGTGAAGAGACCCAGTACTTC
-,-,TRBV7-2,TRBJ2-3,CASSIPSSGTDTQYF,TGTGCCAGCAGCATACCCTCGAGTGGCACAGATACGCAGTATTTT
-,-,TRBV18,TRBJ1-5,CASSPFRSNQPQHF,TGTGCCAGCTCACCGTTCAGAAGCAATCAGCCCCAGCATTTT
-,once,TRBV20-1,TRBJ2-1,CSASPASPDEQFF,TGCAGTGCTAGTCCCGCTTCTCCGGATGAGCAGTTCTTC